A selection of T cell receptor beta chains follows, all from one sample in a study of T-cell reconstitution after alpha-beta-depleted transplantation in children. A single record per CDR3 protein comes from TCRdb applying MiXCR to the PCR reads. The data hold hundreds of thousands of distinct CDR3 sequences, with approximately 10% observed a single time. Here the sequenced sample was PBMCs, taken before TCRalphabeta/CD19-depleted stem cell transplant. The receptors derive from a child younger than 10 with inherited bone marrow failure, due to receive a stem cell transplant. CDR3s include the opening cysteine and the closing phenylalanine or tryptophan.

V,length,J,CDR3
TRBV5-1,14,TRBJ2-3,CASSLFPATDTQYF
TRBV25-1,15,TRBJ2-3,CASSESYTSTDTQYF
TRBV20-1,16,TRBJ2-7,CSARGLGGRSYYEQYF
TRBV18,15,TRBJ1-2,CASSPSRGGNYGYTF
TRBV11-2,16,TRBJ1-2,CASSPQGGGTGYGYTF
TRBV28,14,TRBJ2-7,CASSLSGTIYEQYF
TRBV9,16,TRBJ2-1,CASSPGQGRPDNEQFF
TRBV5-1,15,TRBJ2-1,CASSLAVTGVNEQFF
TRBV5-5,16,TRBJ2-3,CASSAYRDRGSDTQYF
TRBV6-2/TRBV6-3,13,TRBJ2-1,CASSYLLEGEQFF
TRBV5-1,17,TRBJ2-1,CASSSRLQGYSYNEQFF
TRBV15,15,TRBJ2-7,CATSPRPSGSGEQYF
TRBV20-1,14,TRBJ2-2,CSARGSGSTGELFF
TRBV10-3,13,TRBJ1-2,CAISDNRGDGYTF
TRBV4-2,15,TRBJ2-1,CASSQALDPYNEQFF
TRBV20-1,15,TRBJ2-3,CSASNSAGAEDTQYF
TRBV29-1,17,TRBJ1-5,CSVEAGGKVVYNQPQHF
TRBV5-1,13,TRBJ2-1,CASSSPMEPEQFF
TRBV4-2,20,TRBJ2-1,CASSQVFVSSGGGTYNEQFF
TRBV5-1,15,TRBJ2-6,CASSPGGTGANVLTF
TRBV29-1,15,TRBJ2-5,CSVLPGLAGEETQYF
TRBV18,14,TRBJ1-2,CASSPGQGRAGYTF
TRBV12-3/TRBV12-4,14,TRBJ1-1,CASSLVILNTEAFF
TRBV7-2,14,TRBJ2-7,CASSGWTGPYEQYF
TRBV4-3,16,TRBJ1-4,CASSPGPRIDNEKLFF
TRBV29-1,12,TRBJ1-2,CSVAGKSYGYTF
TRBV29-1,14,TRBJ2-2,CSVLKTRNTGELFF
TRBV29-1,16,TRBJ2-2,CSVEVRDTRNTGELFF
TRBV7-9,13,TRBJ1-1,CASSWGRDGEAFF